What follows are 8 T cell receptor beta chains derived from one specimen sequenced in a study of T cells in Graves' hyperthyroidism and ophthalmopathy. The source material, RNA transcripts, was used to amplify TCR beta CDR3 regions. HTBI primers were the set used in a first-round RT-PCR of the TCR CDR3. MiXCR, run by TCRdb on the multiplex PCR reads, gives a single entry per CDR3 protein. The table records some 800,000 distinct CDR3 sequences, around 38% of them present only once. Sequencing was carried out using blood. The receptors originated from a man between 18 and 29 years old with Graves' hyperthyroidism.

The genes are TRBV2 and TRBJ2-5, with TRBD2 identical over 10 bases. The CDR3 is 16 amino acids. V shed 5 bases and J 5 bases; nucleotides not matched to a gene: 11. Germline V gene data show CDR1 as SNHLY and CDR2 as FYNNEI. In nucleotides, the CDR3 is TGTGCCAGCAGTTCCCATGATAGCGGGAGGACGGAGACCCAGTACTTC. The encoded protein is CASSSHDSGRTETQYF.

The rearrangement joins TRBV4-1 to TRBJ2-7, with 10 bases matching TRBD2. The ends lost 1 base at V and 1 base at J; junction bases unmatched: 7. This CDR3 is built from 17 residues. Looked up from germline, CDR1 is MGHRA and CDR2 is YSYEKL. In DNA, the CDR3 is TGCGCCAGCAGCCAAGTTGTGGGACTAGCGTCTTCCTACGAGCAGTACTTC. This codes for CASSQVVGLASSYEQYF.

The chain employs TRBV20-1 and TRBJ1-5, with D perhaps TRBD1 (5 bases). This CDR3 is 16 amino acids long. V was shortened by 3 bases and J by 2 bases, with 17 bases between the two germline ends. Germline assignment: CDR1 DFQATT and CDR2 SNEGSKA (reference sequence). The CDR3 protein is CSASGIGTAGNQPQHF. For the CDR3, the DNA is TGCAGTGCTAGTGGAATTGGGACGGCGGGCAATCAGCCCCAGCATTTT.

The CDR3 region is CASILLTGYYGYTF. The CDR3 nucleotides read TGTGCCAGCATCCTCCTGACAGGGTACTATGGCTACACCTTC. The rearrangement joins TRBV7-2 to TRBJ1-2, with TRBD1 matching over 7 bases. The CDR3 extends over 14 amino acids. Germline values: CDR1 SGHTA, CDR2 FQGNSA. The V segment lost 7 bases and the J segment 3 bases; nucleotides outside the gene matches: 8.

This clonotype has only a few counts. J is TRBJ2-5 and V is TRBV12-3 or TRBV12-4; 7 bases agree with TRBD1. The CDR3 covers 14 residues. V was clipped by 5 bases and J by 5 bases; unmatched bases: 8. The CDR3 nucleotides are TGTGCCAGCAGTCCTAAGGGGGCCAGGGAGACCCAGTACTTC. Amino acid sequence: CASSPKGARETQYF.

As to this clonotype: This sequence may be a read error, since a much larger clone differs from it by one base. The CDR3 carries no conserved terminal phenylalanine or tryptophan, so it likely arises from a read error. The CDR3 region has the DNA TGTGCCAGCAGCTTAGGATCAGGGGGGTATCAGCCCCAGCATCTT. Translated, it gives CASSLGSGGYQPQHL. The chain recombines TRBV7-2 with TRBJ1-5; 7 bases agree with TRBD1. V lost 1 base, J lost 5 bases, and 5 bases stayed unmatched. This CDR3 contains 15 residues. Germline values: CDR1 SGHTA, CDR2 FQGNSA.

The chain recombines TRBV29-1 with TRBJ2-2; D unclear. This CDR3 spans 13 amino acids. V was cut by 8 bases and J by 4 bases, with 14 bases left in between. CDR1 and CDR2 (germline): SQVTM, ANQGSEA. CDR3 in amino acids: CSLVAYSTGELFF. The CDR3 coding sequence is TGCAGCTTGGTCGCGTATAGCACCGGGGAGCTGTTTTTT.

The sample holds many counts of this clonotype. The chain couples TRBV29-1 to TRBJ2-2, with 7 bases that match TRBD2. This CDR3 is built from 11 residues. J gave up 6 bases and V 8 bases, and 3 bases lay outside the gene matches. CDR1 is SQVTM and CDR2 is ANQGSEA in the germline V gene. In DNA, the CDR3 is TGCAGCATTCTAGCGGCCGGGGAGCTGTTTTTT. It specifies CSILAAGELFF.